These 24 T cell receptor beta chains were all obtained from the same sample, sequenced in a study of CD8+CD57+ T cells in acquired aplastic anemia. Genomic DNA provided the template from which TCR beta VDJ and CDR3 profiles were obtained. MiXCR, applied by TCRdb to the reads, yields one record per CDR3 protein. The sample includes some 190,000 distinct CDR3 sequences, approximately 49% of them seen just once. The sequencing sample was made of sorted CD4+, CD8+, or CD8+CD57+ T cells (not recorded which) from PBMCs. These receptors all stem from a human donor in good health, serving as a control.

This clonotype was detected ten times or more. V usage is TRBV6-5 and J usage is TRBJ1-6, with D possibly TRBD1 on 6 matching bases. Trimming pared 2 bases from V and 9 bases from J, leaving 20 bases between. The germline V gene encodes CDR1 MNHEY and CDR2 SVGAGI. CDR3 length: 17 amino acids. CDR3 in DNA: TGTGCCAGCAGTTACCCCTCAACAGGGAGTGCAGCTTCACCCCTCCACTTT. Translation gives CASSYPSTGSAASPLHF.

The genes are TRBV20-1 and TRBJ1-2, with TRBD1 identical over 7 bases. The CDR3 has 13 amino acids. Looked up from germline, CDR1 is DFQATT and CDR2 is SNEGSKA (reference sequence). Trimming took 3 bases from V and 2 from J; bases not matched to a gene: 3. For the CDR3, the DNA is TGCAGTGCTAGTTCGGGACAGAACTATGGCTACACCTTC. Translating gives CSASSGQNYGYTF.

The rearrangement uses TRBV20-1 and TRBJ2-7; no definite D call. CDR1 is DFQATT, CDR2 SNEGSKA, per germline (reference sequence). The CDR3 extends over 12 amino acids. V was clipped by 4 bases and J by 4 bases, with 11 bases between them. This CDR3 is CSAKRVGYEQYF. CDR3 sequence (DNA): TGCAGTGCTAAAAGGGTCGGGTACGAGCAGTACTTC.

In nucleotides, the CDR3 is TGTGCCTGGAGTGTTTTCTGGGGTAGCACAGATACGCAGTATTTT. Its translation is CAWSVFWGSTDTQYF. This chain links TRBV30 with TRBJ2-3, with D unclear. CDR1 is GTSNPN, CDR2 SVGIG, per germline (reference sequence). The length of the CDR3 is 15 residues. V was clipped by 0 bases and J by 0 bases, with 10 bases between them.

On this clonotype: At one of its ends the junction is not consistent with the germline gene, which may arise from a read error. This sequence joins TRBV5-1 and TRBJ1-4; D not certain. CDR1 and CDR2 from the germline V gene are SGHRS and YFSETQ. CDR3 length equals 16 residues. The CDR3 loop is CAGSGGRPATNEKLFF. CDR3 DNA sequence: TGCGCCGGCAGCGGTGGGAGACCCGCAACTAATGAAAAACTGTTTTTT.

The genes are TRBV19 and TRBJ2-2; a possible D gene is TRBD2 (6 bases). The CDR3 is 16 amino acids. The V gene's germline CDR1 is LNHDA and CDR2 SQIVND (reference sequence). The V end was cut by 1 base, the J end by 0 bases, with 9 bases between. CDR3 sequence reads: CASSIGGGTNTGELFF. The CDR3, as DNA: TGTGCCAGTAGTATAGGGGGAGGCACGAACACCGGGGAGCTGTTTTTT.

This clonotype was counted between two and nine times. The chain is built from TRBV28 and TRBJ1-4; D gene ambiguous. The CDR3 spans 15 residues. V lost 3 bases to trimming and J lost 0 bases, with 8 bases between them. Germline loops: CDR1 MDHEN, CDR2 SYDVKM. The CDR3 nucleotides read TGTGCCAGCAGTTTCGCAACAGCAACTAATGAAAAACTGTTTTTT. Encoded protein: CASSFATATNEKLFF.

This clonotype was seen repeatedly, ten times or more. As DNA, the CDR3 is TGTGCCAGCAGCTCAACCGGGACTAGCACTACGCAGTATTTT. As protein: CASSSTGTSTTQYF. V gene TRBV7-6 combines with J gene TRBJ2-3; 9 positions match TRBD2. Germline CDR1 reads SGHVS; CDR2 reads FNYEAQ. V was pared by 4 bases and J by 8 bases, with 7 bases of the junction left unmatched. The CDR3 is made up of 14 amino acids.

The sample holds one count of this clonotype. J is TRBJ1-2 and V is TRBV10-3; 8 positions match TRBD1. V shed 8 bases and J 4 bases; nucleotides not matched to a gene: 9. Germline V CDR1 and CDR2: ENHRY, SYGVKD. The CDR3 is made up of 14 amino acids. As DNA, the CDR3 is TGTGCCATCTCTTGGCAGGGGGCGTCCTATGGCTACACCTTC. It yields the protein CAISWQGASYGYTF.

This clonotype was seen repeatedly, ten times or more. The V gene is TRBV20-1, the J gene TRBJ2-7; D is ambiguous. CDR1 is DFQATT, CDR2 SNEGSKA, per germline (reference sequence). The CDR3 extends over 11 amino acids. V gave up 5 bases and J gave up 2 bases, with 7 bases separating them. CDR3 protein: CSARLTYEQYF. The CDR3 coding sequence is TGCAGTGCTCGTTTGACCTACGAGCAGTACTTC.

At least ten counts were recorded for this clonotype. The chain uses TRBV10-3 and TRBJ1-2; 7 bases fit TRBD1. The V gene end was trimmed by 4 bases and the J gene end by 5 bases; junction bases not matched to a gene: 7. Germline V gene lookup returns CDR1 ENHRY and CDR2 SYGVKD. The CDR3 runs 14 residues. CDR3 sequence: CAISGRGQRYGYTF. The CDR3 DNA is TGTGCCATCAGTGGAAGGGGACAGCGTTATGGCTACACCTTC.

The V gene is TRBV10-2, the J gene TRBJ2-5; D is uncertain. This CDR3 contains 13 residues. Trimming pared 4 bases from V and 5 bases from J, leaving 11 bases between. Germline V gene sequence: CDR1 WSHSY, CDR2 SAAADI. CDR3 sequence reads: CASSGSLGETQYF. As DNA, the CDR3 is TGCGCCAGCAGTGGCAGCCTAGGGGAGACCCAGTACTTC.

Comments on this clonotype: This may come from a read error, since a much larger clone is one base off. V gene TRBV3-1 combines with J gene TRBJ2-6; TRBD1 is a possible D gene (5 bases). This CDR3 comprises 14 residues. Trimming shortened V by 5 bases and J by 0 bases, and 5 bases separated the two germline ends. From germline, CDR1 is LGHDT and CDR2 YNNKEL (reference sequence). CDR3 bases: TGTGCCAGCAGCGGACACTCTGGGGCCAACGTCCTGACTTTC. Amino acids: CASSGHSGANVLTF.

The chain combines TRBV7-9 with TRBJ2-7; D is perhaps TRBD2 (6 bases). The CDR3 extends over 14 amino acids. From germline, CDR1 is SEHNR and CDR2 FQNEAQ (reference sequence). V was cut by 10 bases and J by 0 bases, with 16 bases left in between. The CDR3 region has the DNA TGTGCCACCGGCGGAGGAGCGGGCTCCTACGAGCAGTACTTC. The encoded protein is CATGGGAGSYEQYF.

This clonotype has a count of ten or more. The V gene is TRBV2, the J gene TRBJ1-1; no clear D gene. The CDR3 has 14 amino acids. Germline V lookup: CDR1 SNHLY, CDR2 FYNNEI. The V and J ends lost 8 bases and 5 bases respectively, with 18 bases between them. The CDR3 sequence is CASQVLSPGTEAFF. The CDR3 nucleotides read TGTGCCAGCCAGGTCCTCTCCCCCGGGACTGAAGCTTTCTTT.

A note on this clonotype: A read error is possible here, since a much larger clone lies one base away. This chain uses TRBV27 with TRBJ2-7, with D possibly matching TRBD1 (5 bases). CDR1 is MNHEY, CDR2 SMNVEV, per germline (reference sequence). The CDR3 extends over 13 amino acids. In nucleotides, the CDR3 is TGTGCCGGCAGTAAACAGGCTGGGTACGAGCAGTACTTC. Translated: CAGSKQAGYEQYF.

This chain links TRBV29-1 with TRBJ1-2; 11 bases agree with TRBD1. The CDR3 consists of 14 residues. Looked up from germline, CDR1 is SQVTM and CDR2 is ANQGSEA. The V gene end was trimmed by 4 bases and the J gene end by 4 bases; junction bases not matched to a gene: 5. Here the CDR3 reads CSVAGTGGFYGYTF. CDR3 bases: TGCAGCGTTGCCGGGACAGGGGGGTTCTATGGCTACACCTTC.

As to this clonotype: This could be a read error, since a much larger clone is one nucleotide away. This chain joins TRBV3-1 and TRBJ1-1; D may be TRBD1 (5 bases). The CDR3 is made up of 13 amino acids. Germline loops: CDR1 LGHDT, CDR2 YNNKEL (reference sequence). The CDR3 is CAGSQVQGTEAFF. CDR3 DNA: TGTGCCGGCAGCCAAGTCCAGGGCACTGAAGCTTTCTTT.

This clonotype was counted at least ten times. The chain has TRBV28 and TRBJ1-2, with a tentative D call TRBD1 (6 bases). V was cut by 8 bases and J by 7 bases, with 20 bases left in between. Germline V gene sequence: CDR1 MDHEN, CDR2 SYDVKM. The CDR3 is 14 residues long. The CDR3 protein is CASPAGQRTCGYTF. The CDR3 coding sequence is TGTGCCAGCCCCGCTGGACAGCGTACATGTGGCTACACCTTC.

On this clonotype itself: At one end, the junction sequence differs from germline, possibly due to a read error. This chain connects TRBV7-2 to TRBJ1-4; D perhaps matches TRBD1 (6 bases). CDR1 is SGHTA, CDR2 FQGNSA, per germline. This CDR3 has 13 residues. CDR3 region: CAGSLHRDEKLFF. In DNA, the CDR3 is TGTGCCGGCAGCTTACACAGGGATGAAAAACTGTTCTTT. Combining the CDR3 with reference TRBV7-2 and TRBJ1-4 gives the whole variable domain GAGVSQSPSNKVTEKGKDVELRCDPISGHTALYWYRQSLGQGLEFLIYFQGNSAPDKSGLPSDRFSAERTGGSVSTLTIQRTQQEDSAVYLCAGSLHRDEKLFFGSGTQLSVL.

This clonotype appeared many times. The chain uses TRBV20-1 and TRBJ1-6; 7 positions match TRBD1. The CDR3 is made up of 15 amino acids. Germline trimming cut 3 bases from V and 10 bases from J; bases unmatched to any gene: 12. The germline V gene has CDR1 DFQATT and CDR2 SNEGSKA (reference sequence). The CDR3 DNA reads TGCAGTGCTAGGATCACAGGGGTCCAGGGGTCACCCCTCCACTTT. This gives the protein CSARITGVQGSPLHF.

DNA for the CDR3: TGCAGCGTTGACAGGGGGCAGGCTGAAGCTTTCTTT. Its translation is CSVDRGQAEAFF. The gene calls are TRBV29-1 and TRBJ1-1, with 8 bases lining up with TRBD1. The V and J ends lost 3 bases and 6 bases, in that order; junction bases with no gene match: 3. The germline gives CDR1 SQVTM, CDR2 ANQGSEA. The CDR3 is 12 residues long.

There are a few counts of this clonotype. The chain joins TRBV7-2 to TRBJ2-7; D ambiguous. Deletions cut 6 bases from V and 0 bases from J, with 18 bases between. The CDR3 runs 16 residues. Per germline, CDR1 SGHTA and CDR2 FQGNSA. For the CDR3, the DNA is TGTGCCAGCAGTGGGATAGGGCAGGATCGCTCCTACGAGCAGTACTTC. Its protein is CASSGIGQDRSYEQYF.

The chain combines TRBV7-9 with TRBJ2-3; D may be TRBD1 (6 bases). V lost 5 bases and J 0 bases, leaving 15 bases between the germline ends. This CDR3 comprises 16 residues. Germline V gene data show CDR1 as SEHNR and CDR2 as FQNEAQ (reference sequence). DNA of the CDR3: TGTGCCAGCAGCCCCATGACAGGCTCTAGCACAGATACGCAGTATTTT. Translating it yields CASSPMTGSSTDTQYF.